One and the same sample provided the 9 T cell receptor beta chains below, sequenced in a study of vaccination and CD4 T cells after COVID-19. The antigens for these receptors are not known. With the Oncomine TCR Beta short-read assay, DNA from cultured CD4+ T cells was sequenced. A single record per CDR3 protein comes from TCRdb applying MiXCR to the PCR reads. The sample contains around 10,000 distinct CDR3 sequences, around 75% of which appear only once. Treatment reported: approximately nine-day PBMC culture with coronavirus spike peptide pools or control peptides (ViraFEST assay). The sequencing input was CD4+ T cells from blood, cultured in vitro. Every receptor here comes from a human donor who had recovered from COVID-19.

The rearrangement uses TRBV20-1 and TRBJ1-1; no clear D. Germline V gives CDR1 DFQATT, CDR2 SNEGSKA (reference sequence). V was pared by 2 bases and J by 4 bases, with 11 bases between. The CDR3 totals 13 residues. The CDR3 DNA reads TGCAGTGCTAGACCCCCGGGGAGCACTGAAGCTTTCTTT. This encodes CSARPPGSTEAFF.

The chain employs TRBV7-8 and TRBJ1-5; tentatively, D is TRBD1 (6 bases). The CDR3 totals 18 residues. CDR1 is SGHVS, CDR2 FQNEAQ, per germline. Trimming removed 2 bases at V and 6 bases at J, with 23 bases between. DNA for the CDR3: TGTGCCAGCAGCTTATCCGGCCACAGGGTTGGGTTCGGTCAGCCCCAGCATTTT. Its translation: CASSLSGHRVGFGQPQHF.

In DNA, the CDR3 is TGCAGTGCTAGAAACAGCCCAGAGACCCAGTACTTC. The encoded protein is CSARNSPETQYF. This rearrangement joins TRBV20-1 to TRBJ2-5; D not resolved. Trimming cost V 2 bases and J 4 bases, with 8 bases left between them. The CDR3 covers 12 residues. Germline V gene lookup returns CDR1 DFQATT and CDR2 SNEGSKA (reference sequence).

The CDR3 reads CASSPVGEAFF. CDR3 nucleotides: TGTGCCAGCAGCCCTGTTGGTGAAGCTTTCTTT. V and J are TRBV9 and TRBJ1-1; no clear D. CDR3 length: 11 residues. Deletions cut 4 bases from V and 7 bases from J, with 8 bases between. CDR1 and CDR2 (germline): SGDLS, YYNGEE.

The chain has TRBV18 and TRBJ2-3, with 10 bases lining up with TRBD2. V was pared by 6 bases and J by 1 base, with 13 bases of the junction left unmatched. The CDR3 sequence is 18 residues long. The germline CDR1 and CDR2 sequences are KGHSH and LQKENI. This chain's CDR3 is CASSPGGLAFSGTDTQYF. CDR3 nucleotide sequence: TGTGCCAGCTCGCCGGGGGGACTAGCGTTTTCGGGCACAGATACGCAGTATTTT. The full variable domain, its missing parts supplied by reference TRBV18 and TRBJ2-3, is NAGVMQNPRHLVRRRGQEARLRCSPMKGHSHVYWYRQLPEEGLKFMVYLQKENIIDESGMPKERFSAEFPKEGPSILRIQQVVRGDSAAYFCASSPGGLAFSGTDTQYFGPGTRLTVL.

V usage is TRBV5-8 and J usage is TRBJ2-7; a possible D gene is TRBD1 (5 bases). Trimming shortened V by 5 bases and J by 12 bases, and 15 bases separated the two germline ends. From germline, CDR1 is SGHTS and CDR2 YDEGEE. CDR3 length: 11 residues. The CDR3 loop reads CASSRWPGLYF. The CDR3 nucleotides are TGTGCCAGCAGTCGCTGGCCAGGGTTGTACTTC.

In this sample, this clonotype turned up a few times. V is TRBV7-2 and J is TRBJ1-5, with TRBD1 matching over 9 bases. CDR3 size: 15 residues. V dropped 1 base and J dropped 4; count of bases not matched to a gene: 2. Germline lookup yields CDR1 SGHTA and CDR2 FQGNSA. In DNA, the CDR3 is TGTGCCAGCAGCTTAGACAGGGGGCGGAATCAGCCCCAGCATTTT. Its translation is CASSLDRGRNQPQHF. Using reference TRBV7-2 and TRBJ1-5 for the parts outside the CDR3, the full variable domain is GAGVSQSPSNKVTEKGKDVELRCDPISGHTALYWYRQSLGQGLEFLIYFQGNSAPDKSGLPSDRFSAERTGGSVSTLTIQRTQQEDSAVYLCASSLDRGRNQPQHFGDGTRLSIL.

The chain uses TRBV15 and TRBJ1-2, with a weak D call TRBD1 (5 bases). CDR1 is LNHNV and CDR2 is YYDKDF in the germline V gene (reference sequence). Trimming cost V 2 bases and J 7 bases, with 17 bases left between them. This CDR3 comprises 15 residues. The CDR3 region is CATSRTSTGVPGYTF. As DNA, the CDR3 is TGTGCCACCAGCAGAACTTCCACGGGGGTGCCTGGCTACACCTTC.

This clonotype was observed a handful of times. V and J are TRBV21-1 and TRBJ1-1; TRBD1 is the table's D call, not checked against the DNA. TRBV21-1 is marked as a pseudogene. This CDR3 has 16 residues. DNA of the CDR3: TGTGCCAGCAGCAAAGCTTTCCGGACAGGGCGCACTGAAGCTTTCTTT. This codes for CASSKAFRTGRTEAFF.